This entry concerns a single T cell receptor (beta chain). Those who participated ranged in age from roughly 18 to 100 years and resided in about two dozen US areas. This sample was taken from a study of blood T cell repertoires in COVID-19. As for the study in general: Samples taken during acute and convalescent COVID-19 were collected in the United States, Italy and Spain.

Per germline, CDR1 KGHSH and CDR2 LQKENI. V lost 2 bases and J lost 6, with 12 bases in between. The length of the CDR3 is 14 residues. Here immunoSEQ multiplex PCR was the method, and the copy in TCRdb shows in-frame clones only, minus some. The top ten clones hold roughly 1.1% of a sample with hundreds of thousands of clones, around 91% of them seen once. The sequence derives from a man aged 30 to 39 who had recovered from COVID-19. Sequencing used PBMCs or T cells enriched from blood (not recorded which). V is TRBV18 and J is TRBJ2-3; a possible D gene is TRBD1 (5 bases). This CDR3 is CASSPDGASDTQYF. CDR3 nucleotide sequence: TGTGCCAGCTCACCAGATGGGGCATCGGATACGCAGTATTTT. The full variable domain, rest sourced from reference TRBV18 and TRBJ2-3, is NAGVMQNPRHLVRRRGQEARLRCSPMKGHSHVYWYRQLPEEGLKFMVYLQKENIIDESGMPKERFSAEFPKEGPSILRIQQVVRGDSAAYFCASSPDGASDTQYFGPGTRLTVL.